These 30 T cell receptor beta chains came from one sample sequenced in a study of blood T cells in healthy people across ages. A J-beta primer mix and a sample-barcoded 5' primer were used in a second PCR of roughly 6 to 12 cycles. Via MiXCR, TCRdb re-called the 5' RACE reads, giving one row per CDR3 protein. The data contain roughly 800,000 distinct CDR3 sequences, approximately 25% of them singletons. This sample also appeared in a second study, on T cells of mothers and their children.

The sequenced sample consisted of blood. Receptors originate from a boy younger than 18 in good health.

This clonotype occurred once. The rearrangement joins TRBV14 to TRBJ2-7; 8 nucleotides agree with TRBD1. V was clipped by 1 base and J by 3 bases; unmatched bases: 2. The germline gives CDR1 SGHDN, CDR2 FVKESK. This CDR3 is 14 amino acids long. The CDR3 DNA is TGTGCCAGCAGCCAAGGGGACAGGTACTACGAGCAGTACTTC. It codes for CASSQGDRYYEQYF.

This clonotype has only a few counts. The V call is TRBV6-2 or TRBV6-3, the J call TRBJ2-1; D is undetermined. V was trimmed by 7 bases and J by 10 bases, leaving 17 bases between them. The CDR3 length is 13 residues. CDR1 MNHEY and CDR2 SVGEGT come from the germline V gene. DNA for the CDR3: TGTGCCAGCACCCAAGGACCCGTCGGGGAGCAGTTCTTC. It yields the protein CASTQGPVGEQFF.

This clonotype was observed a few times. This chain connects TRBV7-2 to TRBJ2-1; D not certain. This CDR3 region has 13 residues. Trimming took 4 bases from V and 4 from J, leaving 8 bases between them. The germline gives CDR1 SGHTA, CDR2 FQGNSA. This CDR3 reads CASSSEGYNEQFF. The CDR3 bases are TGTGCCAGCAGCTCCGAAGGTTACAATGAGCAGTTCTTC.

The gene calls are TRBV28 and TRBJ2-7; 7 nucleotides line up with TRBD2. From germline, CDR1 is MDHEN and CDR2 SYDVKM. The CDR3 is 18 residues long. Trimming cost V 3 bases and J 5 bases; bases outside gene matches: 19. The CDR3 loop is CASSLSLATATSNDEQYF. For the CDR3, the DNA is TGTGCCAGCAGTTTGTCCTTGGCCACGGCGACTAGCAACGACGAGCAGTACTTC.

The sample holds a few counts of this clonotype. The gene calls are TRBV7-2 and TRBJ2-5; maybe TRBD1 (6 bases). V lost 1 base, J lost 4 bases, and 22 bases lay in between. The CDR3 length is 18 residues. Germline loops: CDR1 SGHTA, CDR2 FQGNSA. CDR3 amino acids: CASSLDATGHPLGETQYF. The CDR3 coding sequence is TGTGCCAGCAGCTTAGACGCCACGGGACACCCACTGGGAGAGACCCAGTACTTC.

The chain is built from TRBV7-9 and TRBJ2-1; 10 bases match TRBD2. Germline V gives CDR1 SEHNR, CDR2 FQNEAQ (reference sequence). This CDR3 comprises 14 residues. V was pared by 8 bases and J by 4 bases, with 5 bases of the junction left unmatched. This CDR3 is CASRERGGYNEQFF. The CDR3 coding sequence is TGTGCCAGCCGCGAGCGGGGGGGATACAATGAGCAGTTCTTC.

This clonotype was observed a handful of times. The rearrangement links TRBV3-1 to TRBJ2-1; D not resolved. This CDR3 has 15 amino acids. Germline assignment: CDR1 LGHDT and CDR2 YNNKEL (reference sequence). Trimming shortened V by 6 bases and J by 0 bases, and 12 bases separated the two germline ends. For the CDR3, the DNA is TGTGCCAGCAGTTTCTACATTCGCTCCTACAATGAGCAGTTCTTC. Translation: CASSFYIRSYNEQFF.

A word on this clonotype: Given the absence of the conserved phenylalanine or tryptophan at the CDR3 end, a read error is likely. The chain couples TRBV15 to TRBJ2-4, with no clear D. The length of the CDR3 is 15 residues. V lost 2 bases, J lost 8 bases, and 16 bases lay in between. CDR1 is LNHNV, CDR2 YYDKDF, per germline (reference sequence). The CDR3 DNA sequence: TGTGCCACCAGCAGACAGGCCCTGCAGGCTGACATTCAGTACCTC. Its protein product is CATSRQALQADIQYL.

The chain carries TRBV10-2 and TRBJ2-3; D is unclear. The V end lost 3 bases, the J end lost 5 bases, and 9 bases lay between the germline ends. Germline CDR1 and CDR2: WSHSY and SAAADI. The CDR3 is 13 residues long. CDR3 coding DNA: TGCGCCAGCAGTGACGCGACCCGAGATACGCAGTATTTT. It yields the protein CASSDATRDTQYF.

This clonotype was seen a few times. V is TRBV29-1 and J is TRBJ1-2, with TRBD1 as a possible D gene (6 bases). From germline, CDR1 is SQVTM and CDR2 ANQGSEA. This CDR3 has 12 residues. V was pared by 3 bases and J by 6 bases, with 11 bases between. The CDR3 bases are TGCAGCGTTGATAGGGGGAGTGATGGCTACACCTTC. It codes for CSVDRGSDGYTF. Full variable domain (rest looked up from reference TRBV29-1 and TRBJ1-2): SAVISQKPSRDICQRGTSLTIQCQVDSQVTMMFWYRQQPGQSLTLIATANQGSEATYESGFVIDKFPISRPNLTFSTLTVSNMSPEDSSIYLCSVDRGSDGYTFGSGTRLTVV.

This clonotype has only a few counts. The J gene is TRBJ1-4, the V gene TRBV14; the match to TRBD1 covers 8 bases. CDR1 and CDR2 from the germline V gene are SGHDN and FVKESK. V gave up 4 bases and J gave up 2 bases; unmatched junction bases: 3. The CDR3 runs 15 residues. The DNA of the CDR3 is TGTGCCAGCAGCCGACAGGGGTTGACTAATGAAAAACTGTTTTTT. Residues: CASSRQGLTNEKLFF.

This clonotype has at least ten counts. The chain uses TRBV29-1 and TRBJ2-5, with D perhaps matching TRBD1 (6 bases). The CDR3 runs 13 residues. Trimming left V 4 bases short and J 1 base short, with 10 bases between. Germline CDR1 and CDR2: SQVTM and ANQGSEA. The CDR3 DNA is TGCAGCGTTGGACAGGTCCTCCAAGAGACCCAGTACTTC. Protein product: CSVGQVLQETQYF. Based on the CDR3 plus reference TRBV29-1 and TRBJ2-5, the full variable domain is SAVISQKPSRDICQRGTSLTIQCQVDSQVTMMFWYRQQPGQSLTLIATANQGSEATYESGFVIDKFPISRPNLTFSTLTVSNMSPEDSSIYLCSVGQVLQETQYFGPGTRLLVL.

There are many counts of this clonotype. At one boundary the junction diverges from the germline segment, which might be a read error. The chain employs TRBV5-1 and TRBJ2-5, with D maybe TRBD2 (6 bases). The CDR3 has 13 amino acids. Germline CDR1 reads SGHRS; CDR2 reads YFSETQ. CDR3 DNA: TGTGCCAGCAGACGGGGAGGCCAAGAGACCCAGTACTTC. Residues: CASRRGGQETQYF.

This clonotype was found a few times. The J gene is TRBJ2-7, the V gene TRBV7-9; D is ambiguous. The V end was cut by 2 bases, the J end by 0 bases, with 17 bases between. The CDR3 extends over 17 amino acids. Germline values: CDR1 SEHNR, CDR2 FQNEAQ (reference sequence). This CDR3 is CASSLFSSHPSSYEQYF. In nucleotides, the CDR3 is TGTGCCAGCAGCTTATTTTCTTCGCACCCGTCCTCCTACGAGCAGTACTTC. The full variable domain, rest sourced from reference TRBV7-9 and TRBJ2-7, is DTGVSQNPRHKITKRGQNVTFRCDPISEHNRLYWYRQTLGQGPEFLTYFQNEAQLEKSRLLSDRFSAERPKGSFSTLEIQRTEQGDSAMYLCASSLFSSHPSSYEQYFGPGTRLTVT.

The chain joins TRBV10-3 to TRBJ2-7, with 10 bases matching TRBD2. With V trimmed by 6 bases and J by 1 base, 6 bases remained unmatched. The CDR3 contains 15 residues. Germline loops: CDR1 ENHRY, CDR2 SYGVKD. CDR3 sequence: CAIRRGLAESYEQYF. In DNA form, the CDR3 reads TGTGCCATCAGGAGAGGACTAGCGGAGTCCTACGAGCAGTACTTC.

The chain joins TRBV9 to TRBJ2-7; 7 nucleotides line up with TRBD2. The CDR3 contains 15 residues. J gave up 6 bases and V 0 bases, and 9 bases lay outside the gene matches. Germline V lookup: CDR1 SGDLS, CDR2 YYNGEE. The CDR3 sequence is CASSVDAGVIGEQYF. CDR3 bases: TGTGCCAGCAGCGTAGATGCGGGGGTGATCGGCGAGCAGTACTTC.

The CDR3 nucleotides are TGTGCCAGCAGTCCCAGGGGGCAGCTGAGCACAGATACGCAGTATTTT. Amino acid sequence: CASSPRGQLSTDTQYF. This chain joins TRBV27 and TRBJ2-3; 8 positions agree with TRBD1. Germline V gene data show CDR1 as MNHEY and CDR2 as SMNVEV (reference sequence). Trimming removed 5 bases from V and 0 bases from J; junction bases left unmatched: 7. The CDR3 has 16 amino acids.

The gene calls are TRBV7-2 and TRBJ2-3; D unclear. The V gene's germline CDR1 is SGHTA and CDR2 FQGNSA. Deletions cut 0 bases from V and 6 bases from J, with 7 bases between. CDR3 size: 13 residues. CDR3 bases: TGTGCCAGCAGCTTAGCAGCGCCGGATACGCAGTATTTT. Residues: CASSLAAPDTQYF.

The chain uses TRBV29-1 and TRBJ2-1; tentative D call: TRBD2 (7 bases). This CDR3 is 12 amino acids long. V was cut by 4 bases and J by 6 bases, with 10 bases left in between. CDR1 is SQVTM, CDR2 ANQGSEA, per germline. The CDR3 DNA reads TGCAGCGTTGGTAGGGGGGGCAATGAGCAGTTCTTC. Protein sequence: CSVGRGGNEQFF.

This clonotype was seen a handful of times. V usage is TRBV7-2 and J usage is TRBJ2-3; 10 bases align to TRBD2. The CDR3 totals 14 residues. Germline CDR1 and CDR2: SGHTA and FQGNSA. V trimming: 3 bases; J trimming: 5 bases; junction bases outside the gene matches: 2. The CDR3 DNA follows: TGTGCCAGCAGCTTTCTAGCGGGAGTAGATACGCAGTATTTT. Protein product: CASSFLAGVDTQYF.

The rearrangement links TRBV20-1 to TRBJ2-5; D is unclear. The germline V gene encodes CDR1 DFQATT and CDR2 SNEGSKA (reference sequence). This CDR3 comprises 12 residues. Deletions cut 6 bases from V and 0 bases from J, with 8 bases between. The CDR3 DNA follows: TGCAGTGCCGCCCCGAACCAAGAGACCCAGTACTTC. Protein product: CSAAPNQETQYF.

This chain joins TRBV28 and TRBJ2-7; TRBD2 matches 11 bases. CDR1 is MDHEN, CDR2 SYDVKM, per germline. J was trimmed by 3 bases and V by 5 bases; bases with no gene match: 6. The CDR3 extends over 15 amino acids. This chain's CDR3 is CASSAPGLADYEQYF. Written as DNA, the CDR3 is TGTGCCAGCAGTGCGCCGGGACTAGCGGACTACGAGCAGTACTTC.

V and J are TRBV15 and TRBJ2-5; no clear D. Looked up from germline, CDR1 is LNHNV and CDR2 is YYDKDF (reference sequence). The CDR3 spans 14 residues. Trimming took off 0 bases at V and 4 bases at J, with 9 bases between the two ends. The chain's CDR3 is CATSRDAERETQYF. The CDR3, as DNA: TGTGCCACCAGCAGAGATGCGGAACGAGAGACCCAGTACTTC.

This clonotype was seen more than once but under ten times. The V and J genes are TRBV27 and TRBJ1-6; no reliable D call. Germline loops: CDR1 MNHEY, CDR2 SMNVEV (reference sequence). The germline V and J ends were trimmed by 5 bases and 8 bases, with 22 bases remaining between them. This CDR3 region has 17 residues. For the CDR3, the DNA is TGTGCCAGCAGTCCCTACCGTGGAGACCGAGCTGATTCACCCCTCCACTTT. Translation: CASSPYRGDRADSPLHF.

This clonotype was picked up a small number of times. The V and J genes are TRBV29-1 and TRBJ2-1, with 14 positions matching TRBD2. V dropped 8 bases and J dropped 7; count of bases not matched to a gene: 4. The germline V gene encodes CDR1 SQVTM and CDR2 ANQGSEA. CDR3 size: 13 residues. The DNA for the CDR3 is TGCAGCATGGGACTAGCGGGAGCTAATGAGCAGTTCTTC. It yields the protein CSMGLAGANEQFF.

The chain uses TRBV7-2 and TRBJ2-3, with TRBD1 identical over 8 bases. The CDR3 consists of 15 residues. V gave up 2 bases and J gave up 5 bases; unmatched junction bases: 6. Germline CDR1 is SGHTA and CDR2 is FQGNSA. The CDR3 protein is CASSLQPGTGDTQYF. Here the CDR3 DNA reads TGTGCCAGCAGCTTACAGCCCGGGACAGGAGATACGCAGTATTTT.

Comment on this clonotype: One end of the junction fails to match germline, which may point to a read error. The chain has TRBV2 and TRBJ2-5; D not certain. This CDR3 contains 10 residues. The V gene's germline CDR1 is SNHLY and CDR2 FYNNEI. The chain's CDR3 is CASSEIRVDF. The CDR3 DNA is TGTGCCAGCAGTGAAATTCGGGTTGACTTC.

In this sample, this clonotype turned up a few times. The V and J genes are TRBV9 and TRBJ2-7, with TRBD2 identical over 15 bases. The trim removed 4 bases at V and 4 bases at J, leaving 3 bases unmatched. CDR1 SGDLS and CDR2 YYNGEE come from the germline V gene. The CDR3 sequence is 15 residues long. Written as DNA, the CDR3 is TGTGCCAGCAGCTTGGGGACTAGCGGGAGGTACGAGCAGTACTTC. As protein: CASSLGTSGRYEQYF.

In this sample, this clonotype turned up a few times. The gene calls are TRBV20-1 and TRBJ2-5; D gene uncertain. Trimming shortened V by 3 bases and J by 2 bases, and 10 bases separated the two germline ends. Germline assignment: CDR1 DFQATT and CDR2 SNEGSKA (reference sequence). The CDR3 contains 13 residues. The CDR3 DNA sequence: TGCAGTGCTAGTAGGGCTATACAAGAGACCCAGTACTTC. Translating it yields CSASRAIQETQYF.

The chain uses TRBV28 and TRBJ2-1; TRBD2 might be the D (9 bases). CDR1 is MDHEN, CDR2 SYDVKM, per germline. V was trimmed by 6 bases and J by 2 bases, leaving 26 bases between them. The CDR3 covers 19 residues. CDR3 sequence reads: CASRFPGGGGAITYNEQFF. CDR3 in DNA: TGTGCCAGCAGATTCCCAGGGGGCGGGGGGGCGATTACCTACAATGAGCAGTTCTTC.